This T cell receptor (beta chain) was observed in a study of T cells after yellow fever vaccination. In the study overall: The SMART-Seq v4 Ultra Low Input method served to prepare the low-cell-number fractions.

This clonotype was picked up a small number of times. What it binds is not known. The study, taken as a whole, reports: Shared CD4/CD8 clonotypes were a small share, likely from convergent recombination.

Universal primer sites and UMIs were introduced during 5'RACE template-switching synthesis of TCR cDNA. TCRdb reprocessed the 5' RACE reads with MiXCR, giving one entry per CDR3 protein. The table lists about 310,000 distinct CDR3 sequences, approximately 3.8% of them singletons. The CDR3 covers 15 residues. CDR1 is LNHDA, CDR2 SQIVND, per germline (reference sequence). Deletions cut 6 bases from V and 3 bases from J, with 15 bases between. This TCR was sampled from a man younger than 30 who received the YFV17D yellow fever vaccine. Sequencing used PBMCs, obtained on the day of the yellow fever booster vaccination. The chain is built from TRBV19 and TRBJ1-5, with D unresolved. The CDR3, as DNA: TGTGCCAGTAGCGTCGGAGGAGGTGCCAATCAGCCCCAGCATTTT. Its translation is CASSVGGGANQPQHF.